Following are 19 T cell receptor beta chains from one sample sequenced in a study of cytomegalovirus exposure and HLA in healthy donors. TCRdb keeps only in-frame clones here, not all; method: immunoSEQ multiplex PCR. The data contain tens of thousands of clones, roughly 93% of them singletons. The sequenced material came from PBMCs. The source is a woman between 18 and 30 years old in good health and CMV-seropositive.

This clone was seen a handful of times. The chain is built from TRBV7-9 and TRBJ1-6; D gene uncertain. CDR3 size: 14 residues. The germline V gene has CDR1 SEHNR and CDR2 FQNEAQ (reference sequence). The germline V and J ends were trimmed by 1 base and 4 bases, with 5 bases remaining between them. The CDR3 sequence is CASSLEQYNSPLHF. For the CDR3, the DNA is TGTGCCAGCAGCTTAGAACAGTATAATTCACCCCTCCACTTT.

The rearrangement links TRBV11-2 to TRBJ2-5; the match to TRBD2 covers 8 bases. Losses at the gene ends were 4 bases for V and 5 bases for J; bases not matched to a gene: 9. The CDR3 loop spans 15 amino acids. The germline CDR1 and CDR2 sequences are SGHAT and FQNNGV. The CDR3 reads CASSYGLREVETQYF. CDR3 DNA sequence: TGTGCCAGCAGCTATGGGCTGCGGGAGGTGGAGACCCAGTACTTC.

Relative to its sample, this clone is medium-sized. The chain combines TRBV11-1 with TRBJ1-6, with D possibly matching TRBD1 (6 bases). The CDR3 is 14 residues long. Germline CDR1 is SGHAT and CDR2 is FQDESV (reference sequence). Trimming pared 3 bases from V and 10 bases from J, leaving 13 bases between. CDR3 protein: CASSLPGEVSPLHF. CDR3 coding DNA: TGTGCCAGCAGCTTGCCAGGGGAAGTCTCACCCCTCCACTTT.

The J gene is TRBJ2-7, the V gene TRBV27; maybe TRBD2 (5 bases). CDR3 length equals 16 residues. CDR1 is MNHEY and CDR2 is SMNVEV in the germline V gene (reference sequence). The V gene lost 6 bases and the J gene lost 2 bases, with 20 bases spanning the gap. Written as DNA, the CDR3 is TGTGCCAGCAGCGACGCGAGGGCTAGCAGCCCCTACGAGCAGTACTTC. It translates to CASSDARASSPYEQYF.

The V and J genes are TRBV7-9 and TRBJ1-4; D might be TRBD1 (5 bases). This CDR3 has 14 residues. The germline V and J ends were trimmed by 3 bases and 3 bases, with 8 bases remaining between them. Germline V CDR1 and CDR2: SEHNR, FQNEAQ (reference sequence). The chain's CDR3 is CASSLAGANEKLFF. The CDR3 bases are TGTGCCAGCAGCTTGGCGGGGGCTAATGAAAAACTGTTTTTT.

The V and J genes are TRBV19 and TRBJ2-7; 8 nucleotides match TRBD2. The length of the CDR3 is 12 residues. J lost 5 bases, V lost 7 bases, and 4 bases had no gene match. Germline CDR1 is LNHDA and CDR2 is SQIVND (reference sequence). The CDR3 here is CASNSGSNEQYF. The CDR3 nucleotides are TGTGCCAGTAACAGCGGGAGCAACGAGCAGTACTTC. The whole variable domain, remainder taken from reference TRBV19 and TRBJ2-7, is DGGITQSPKYLFRKEGQNVTLSCEQNLNHDAMYWYRQDPGQGLRLIYYSQIVNDFQKGDIAEGYSVSREKKESFPLTVTSAQKNPTAFYLCASNSGSNEQYFGPGTRLTVT.

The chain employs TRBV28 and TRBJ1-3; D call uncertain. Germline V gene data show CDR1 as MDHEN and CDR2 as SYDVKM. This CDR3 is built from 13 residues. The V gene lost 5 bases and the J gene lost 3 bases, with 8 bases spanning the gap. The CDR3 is CASSRRNGNTIYF. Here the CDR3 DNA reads TGTGCCAGCAGTCGGAGAAATGGAAACACCATATATTTT.

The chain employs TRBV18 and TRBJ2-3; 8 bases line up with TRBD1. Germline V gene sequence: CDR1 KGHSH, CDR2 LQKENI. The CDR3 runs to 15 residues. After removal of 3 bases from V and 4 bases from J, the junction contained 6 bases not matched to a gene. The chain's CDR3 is CASSPSAGGADTQYF. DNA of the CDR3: TGTGCCAGCTCACCTAGCGCAGGGGGCGCAGATACGCAGTATTTT.

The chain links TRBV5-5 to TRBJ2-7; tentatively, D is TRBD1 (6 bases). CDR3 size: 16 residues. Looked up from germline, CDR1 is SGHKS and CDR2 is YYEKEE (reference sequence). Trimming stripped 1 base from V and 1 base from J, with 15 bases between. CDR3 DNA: TGTGCCAGCAGCTTGAGCGGTCAGGGGATATCCTACGAGCAGTACTTC. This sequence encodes CASSLSGQGISYEQYF.

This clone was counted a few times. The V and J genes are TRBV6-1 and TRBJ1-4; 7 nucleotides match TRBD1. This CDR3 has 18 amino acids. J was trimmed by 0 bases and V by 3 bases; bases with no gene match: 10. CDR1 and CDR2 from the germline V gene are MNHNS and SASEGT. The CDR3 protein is CASSDRRGQTTTNEKLFF. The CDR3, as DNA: TGTGCCAGCAGTGATCGACGGGGACAGACCACAACTAATGAAAAACTGTTTTTT.

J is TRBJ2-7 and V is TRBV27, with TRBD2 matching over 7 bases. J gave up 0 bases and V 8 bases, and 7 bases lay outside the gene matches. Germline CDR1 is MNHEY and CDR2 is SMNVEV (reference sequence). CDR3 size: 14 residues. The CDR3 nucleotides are TGTGCCAGCTTTCCACTAGCGCACTCCTACGAGCAGTACTTC. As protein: CASFPLAHSYEQYF.

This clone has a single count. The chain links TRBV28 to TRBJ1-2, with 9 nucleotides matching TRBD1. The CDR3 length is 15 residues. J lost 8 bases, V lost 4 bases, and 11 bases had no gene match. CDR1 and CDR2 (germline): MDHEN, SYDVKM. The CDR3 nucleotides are TGTGCCAGCAGTTCCCCTGCCGGGACAGGGTACGGCTACACCTTC. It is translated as CASSSPAGTGYGYTF.

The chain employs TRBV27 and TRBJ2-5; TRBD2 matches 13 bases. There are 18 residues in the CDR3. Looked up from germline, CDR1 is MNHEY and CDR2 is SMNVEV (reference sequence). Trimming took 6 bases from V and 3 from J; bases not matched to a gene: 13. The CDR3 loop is CASRDLGLAGDIKETQYF. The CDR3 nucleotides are TGTGCCAGCAGAGACCTCGGACTAGCGGGGGATATTAAAGAGACCCAGTACTTC.

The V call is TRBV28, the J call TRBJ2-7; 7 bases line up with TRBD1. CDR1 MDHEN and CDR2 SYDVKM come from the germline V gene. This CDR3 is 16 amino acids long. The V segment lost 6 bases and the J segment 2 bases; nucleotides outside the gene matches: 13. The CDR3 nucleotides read TGTGCCAGCAGATCGCCTTTAGGGGGCCATACCTACGAGCAGTACTTC. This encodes CASRSPLGGHTYEQYF.

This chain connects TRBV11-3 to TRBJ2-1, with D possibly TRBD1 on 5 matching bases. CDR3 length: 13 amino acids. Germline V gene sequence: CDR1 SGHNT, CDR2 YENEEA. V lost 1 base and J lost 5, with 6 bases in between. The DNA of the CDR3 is TGTGCCAGCAGCTTAGCAGGGAACAATGAGCAGTTCTTC. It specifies CASSLAGNNEQFF. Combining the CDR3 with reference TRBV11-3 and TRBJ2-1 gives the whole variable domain EAGVVQSPRYKIIEKKQPVAFWCNPISGHNTLYWYLQNLGQGPELLIRYENEEAVDDSQLPKDRFSAERLKGVDSTLKIQPAELGDSAVYLCASSLAGNNEQFFGPGTRLTVL.

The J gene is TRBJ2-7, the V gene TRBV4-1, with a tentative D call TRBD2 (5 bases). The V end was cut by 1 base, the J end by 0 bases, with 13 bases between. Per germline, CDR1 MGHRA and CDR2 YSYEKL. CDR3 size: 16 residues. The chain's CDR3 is CASSQVTAGSSYEQYF. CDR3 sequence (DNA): TGCGCCAGCAGCCAAGTCACAGCTGGGAGCTCCTACGAGCAGTACTTC.

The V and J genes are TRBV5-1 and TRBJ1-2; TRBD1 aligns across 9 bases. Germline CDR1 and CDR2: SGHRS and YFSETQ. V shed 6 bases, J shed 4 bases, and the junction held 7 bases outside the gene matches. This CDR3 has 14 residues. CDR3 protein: CASKPTGGAYGYTF. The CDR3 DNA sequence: TGCGCCAGCAAACCAACAGGGGGCGCCTATGGCTACACCTTC. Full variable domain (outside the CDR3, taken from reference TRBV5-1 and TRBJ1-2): KAGVTQTPRYLIKTRGQQVTLSCSPISGHRSVSWYQQTPGQGLQFLFEYFSETQRNKGNFPGRFSGRQFSNSRSEMNVSTLELGDSALYLCASKPTGGAYGYTFGSGTRLTVV.

The CDR3, as DNA: TGTGCCTGGGGGGGGACAGGGCTCATTCTCGGTGGAAACACCATATATTTT. Translation gives CAWGGTGLILGGNTIYF. J is TRBJ1-3 and V is TRBV30; 9 nucleotides align to TRBD1. J lost 3 bases, V lost 5 bases, and 14 bases had no gene match. This CDR3 comprises 17 residues. CDR1 and CDR2 (germline): GTSNPN, SVGIG (reference sequence). Full variable domain (outside the CDR3, taken from reference TRBV30 and TRBJ1-3): SQTIHQWPATLVQPVGSPLSLECTVEGTSNPNLYWYRQAAGRGLQLLFYSVGIGQISSEVPQNLSASRPQDRQFILSSKKLLLSDSGFYLCAWGGTGLILGGNTIYFGEGSWLTVV.

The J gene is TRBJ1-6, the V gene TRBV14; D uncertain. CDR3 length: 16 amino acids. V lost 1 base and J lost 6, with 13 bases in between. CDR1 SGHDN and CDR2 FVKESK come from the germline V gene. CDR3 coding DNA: TGTGCCAGCAGCCAAGTTGGCGGTACCCTTAATTCACCCCTCCACTTT. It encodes CASSQVGGTLNSPLHF.